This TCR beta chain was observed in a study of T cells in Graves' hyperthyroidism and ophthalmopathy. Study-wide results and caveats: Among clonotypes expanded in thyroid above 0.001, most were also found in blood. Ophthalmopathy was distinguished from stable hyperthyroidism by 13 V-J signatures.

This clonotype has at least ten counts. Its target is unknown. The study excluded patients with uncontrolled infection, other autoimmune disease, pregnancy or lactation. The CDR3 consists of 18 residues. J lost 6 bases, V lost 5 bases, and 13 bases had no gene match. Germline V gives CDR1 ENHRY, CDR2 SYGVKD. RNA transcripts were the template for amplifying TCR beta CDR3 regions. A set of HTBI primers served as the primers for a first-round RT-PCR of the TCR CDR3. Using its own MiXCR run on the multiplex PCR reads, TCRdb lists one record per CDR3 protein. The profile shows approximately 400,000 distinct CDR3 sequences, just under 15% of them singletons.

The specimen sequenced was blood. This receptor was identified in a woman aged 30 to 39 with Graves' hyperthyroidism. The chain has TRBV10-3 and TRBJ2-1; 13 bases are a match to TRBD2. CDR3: CAISYSGTSGINPNEQFF. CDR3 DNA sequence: TGTGCCATCAGTTACTCCGGGACTAGCGGGATAAATCCCAATGAGCAGTTCTTC.